This T cell receptor beta chain was observed in a study of cytomegalovirus exposure and HLA in healthy donors (dated by TCRdb to about 2017). About the full investigation: According to an earlier analysis of 550 to 700 of the donors, roughly 180 million T cells yielded roughly 100 million unique TCR beta sequences and approximately 280 Gb of sequence data. In a later analysis, previously published TCR beta repertoires from 550 to 700 donors were re-analyzed and high-resolution HLA genotyping was added so that TCR occurrence patterns could be studied. An early release that covered some 640 HLA-typed donors contained approximately 300 gigabases of sequencing data and around 85 million unique TCR sequences. Every repertoire in the discovery cohort had been generated on one and the same sequencing platform. Donor age, sex, ethnicity and CMV serostatus were collected together with the repertoire data. Across about 380 genotyped donors of the cohort, an average of roughly 250,000 unique TCR beta nucleotide sequences per donor were sequenced, and roughly a sixth of those sequences were non-productive. Rather than using new phenotypic data, the later analysis identified candidate immune exposures from TCR beta sequences and from how often those sequences occurred across donors. The aim of the study was to test whether cataloging public T cell receptors could identify signatures of past pathogen exposure. Roughly five DR-DQ haplotypes were handled as single units for association and clustering, since linkage in the cohort was strong. The study profiled the T cell repertoires of about 720 subjects by immunosequencing and related them to cytomegalovirus serostatus. HLA typing included class I and class II loci at four-digit resolution. High-throughput TCR immunosequencing, statistical association of individual TCRs with disease status, and machine learning were combined to predict cytomegalovirus infection status. Of the approximately 400 genotyped donors, less than 90% were placed in the genetic ancestry cluster associated with self-reported Caucasian donors. Typing coverage varied by locus: roughly 620-640 donors for A, B, C, DRB1 and DQB1; approximately 520 for DQA1; about 600 for DPA1; around 450 for DPB1. To decide whether each TCR beta V gene segment behaved as functional or pseudogenic, an earlier analysis of several hundred of the donors relied on high-throughput TCR beta sequencing. Along with the approximately 650-subject first cohort, a separate validation cohort of about 110 different subjects was used. A later genetic analysis took genome-wide SNP genotypes for about three fifths of the 666 donors and used that subset as a discovery cohort.

This clone occurred once. Its specific antigen is unknown. The record has no base qualities; no much larger clone is one base away. The library was obtained by the immunoSEQ multiplex PCR assay. For the multiplex PCR, a mixture combining 60 forward primers for TCR Vbeta segments and 13 reverse primers for TCR Jbeta segments was used. The CDR3 region of rearranged TCR beta genes was amplified from genomic DNA with a multiplex PCR assay. The Illumina HiSeq System was used to sequence the amplified TCR beta libraries as 87-base-pair reads. On the study's bioinformatics: A later analysis tallied 70 million to 100 million unique TCR beta chains across the roughly 610 repertoires, and some 10 million of those chains were shared by two or more donors. Raw reads were error-corrected and collapsed into unique sequences with a nearest-neighbor algorithm that merged closely related sequences to remove PCR and sequencing errors. V, D and J gene segments were assigned by aligning CDR3 sequences to IMGT reference sequences. For a sequence to be retained, at least a six-nucleotide match to both a V gene segment and a J gene segment was required. A rearrangement counted as productive if the CDR3 had no stop codons and remained in frame with V and J, and every other rearrangement counted as non-productive. CDR3 was defined according to IMGT convention as the region running from the second conserved V-encoded cysteine to the conserved J-encoded phenylalanine. Sequences without an unambiguous match to a single V gene segment were excluded from the earlier analysis of about 630 of the donors. In an earlier analysis of approximately 610 of the donors, V segments were called functional above 56.7% productive rearrangements and were called segregating when the between-donor standard deviation exceeded 5%. A statistical classification framework was built for diagnosing cytomegalovirus status from the catalog of TCR beta chain sequences. V and J gene assignment, in a later analysis, came from comparing TCR nucleotide sequences with IMGT/GENE-DB human TR gene sequences. The TCRdist pipeline was used in a later analysis to assign CDR3 sequences and most-parsimonious VDJ recombination scenarios. A later analysis defined each TCR beta chain by its CDR3 amino acid sequence plus V-gene family, and excluded reads lacking a unique V-gene family. To address suspected cross-contamination and a sequencing artifact, a later analysis removed around 600 highly shared, low-generation-probability nucleotide sequences. In a later analysis, a clonal expansion index was calculated for each public chain from normalized within-repertoire ranks of inferred template counts. A later analysis computed generation probabilities with a VDJ recombination model fitted to out-of-frame rearrangements, and checked the results against IGoR. In a later analysis, hypergeometric tests were used to score TCR-TCR, TCR-HLA and TCR-CMV co-occurrence, with a repertoire-size bias correction applied to TCR pairs. False discovery rates were estimated in a later analysis by permuting HLA or CMV assignments 20 times. A later analysis grouped co-occurring TCRs with DBSCAN, adding TCRdist sequence similarity when clustering within HLA-allele-positive subsets. For co-occurrence clustering, repertoires with fewer than 30,000 or more than 120,000 public chains were excluded, along with about five repertoires with anomalous nucleotide sharing. In its TCRdb copy, this immuneACCESS table keeps in-frame sequences only and misses some clones. Where compared with another copy, unresolved V genes explain less than half of these, and the others have no known cause. The DNA gave D and trimming, while V, J and clone size come from that table. Across this sample there are about 150,000 clones, with around 79% seen only once. The leading ten clones occupy 6.5% to 8% of the sample.

Study-wide findings and limitations: According to the authors, the approach could potentially be generalized to other disease states and immunological phenotypes. Most TCR sequences were seen in very few donors, while some public TCRs were found in many individuals. A cluster of highly shared sequence variants was judged likely to represent a technical artifact of the sequencing pipeline. A further reported finding was that TCR beta sequences accurately predicted the HLA-A and HLA-B alleles for most subjects in the first cohort. Specific HLA alleles were associated with around 18,000 TCR beta sequences at a false discovery rate of 0.05 in a later analysis. An earlier analysis of 587 of the donors showed that most TCR beta V segments appeared in productive rearrangements either about 90% or about 30% of the time, which broadly matched IMGT annotations. Correlated functional status among segregating V segments might be attributable to linkage disequilibrium, but an unknown experimental factor could not be ruled out. An association between a missense DCLRE1C variant and V-gene and J-gene trimming of TCR beta chains was found in a later genetic analysis and replicated in an independent cohort. The study gave a list of 150 to 200 TCR beta chains associated with cytomegalovirus. In a later analysis, the rate of TCR association differed among HLA loci, with DRB1 alleles having the most associated TCRs and HLA-C alleles having the fewest. Compared with equally common non-associated chains, HLA-associated TCR beta chains in a later analysis were more clonally expanded and had lower generation probabilities. In a later analysis, several top co-occurrence clusters were reported to appear linked to parvovirus B19, influenza, CMV and Epstein-Barr virus. Most CMV-associated TCR beta chains appeared to be HLA-restricted in a later analysis, and the HLA associations seemed to be driven largely by CMV exposure. In both the original and validation cohorts, the classifier was reported to diagnose cytomegalovirus status with high specificity and sensitivity. A later genetic analysis reported fewer N-insertions in productive TCRs among donors in an Asian-associated ancestry cluster than the roughly 620-donor mean. Roughly uniform sequencing depth across donors was assumed in presence/absence analyses, although this assumption may not hold. Because HLA typing was unavailable for some donors at each locus, only the typed subset was used in association tests. Some IMGT-functional V segments, including TRBV6-2 and TRBV6-3, could not be distinguished by the 87-base-pair reads and were therefore excluded. For the cohort, immune exposure information was limited to CMV serostatus. A few of the identified cytomegalovirus-associated TCR beta chains were confirmed in vitro to be specific for cytomegalovirus antigens. In this cohort, only TCR beta chains were sequenced, and detectable features were limited by the absence of alpha or paired-chain data. Assigning TCR associations to individual alleles was difficult when HLA alleles, especially DR and DQ, strongly co-occurred. Because counts were too low, approximately 15 rarely observed V segments, including chromosome 9 orphons, were excluded from the earlier analysis of around 590 of the donors.

V and J lose 8 bases and 5 bases, and a span of 7 bases separates them. The CDR3 sequence holds 12 residues, the cysteine and phenylalanine included. The CDR3 DNA has 36 bases and is translated from base 1. The germline V gene encodes CDR1 ENHRY and CDR2 SYGVKD. In total, roughly 710 healthy bone marrow donors made up the cohort. Cohort members were all nominally healthy when sampled, although unrecorded immune exposures were likely present. The donor tested CMV seropositive and was one of the 289 seropositive cohort members. A peripheral blood sample was collected from each donor, and TCR beta sequencing was performed on peripheral blood mononuclear cells. The Qiagen DNeasy Blood Extraction Kit was used to extract genomic DNA from the blood cell samples.

Rearrangement joined TRBV10-3 to TRBJ1-6; TRBD1 is a weak D gene call, 6 bases matching. The sequenced sample was PBMCs. The TCR sequence derives from a middle-aged woman in good health and CMV-seropositive. In nucleotides, the sequence is TGTGCCATCCGGGACAATAATTCACCCCTCCACTTT. This encodes CAIRDNNSPLHF.